This TCR beta chain was sequenced for a study of cytomegalovirus exposure and HLA in healthy donors. Across the whole study: Early released data had around 88 million unique TCRs, all coming from HLA-typed donors. Overall study findings and caveats: Common viral pathogens were later found to be apparently linked to several of the most significant clusters. Analysis was carried out at a later point, and it linked a missense DCLRE1C variant to TCR beta V- and J-gene trimming.

The CDR3 covers 14 residues. Germline V gives CDR1 SGHTA, CDR2 FQGNSA. V was pared by 1 base and J by 0 bases, with 6 bases between. With respect to this clone: Its antigen is currently unknown.

The PCR made use of 60 Vbeta and 13 Jbeta primers. Clones were sequenced by immunoSEQ multiplex PCR, and TCRdb holds only the in-frame ones, with some missing. The data hold over 150,000 clones, with approximately 72% observed a single time. The source material was PBMCs. This TCR was recovered from a middle-aged man in good health and CMV-seronegative. The V gene is TRBV7-2, the J gene TRBJ1-1; no reliable D call. CDR3 in amino acids: CASSLELVNTEAFF. For the CDR3, the DNA is TGTGCCAGCAGCTTAGAGCTAGTGAACACTGAAGCTTTCTTT.